This T cell receptor beta chain was sequenced for a study of identical twins. Study findings and constraints: Out-of-frame TCR alpha sharing in monozygotic twins exceeded recombination model predictions. In cord blood, abundant beta clonotypes had fewer insertions; memory showed no trend.

Germline loops: CDR1 SNHLY, CDR2 FYNNEI. Trimming removed 6 bases at V and 2 bases at J, with 9 bases between. There are 13 residues in the CDR3. TCRdb reanalysed the 5' RACE reads using MiXCR and keeps one entry per CDR3 protein. Of around 250,000 distinct CDR3 sequences listed, about 8.3% were seen once; the top ten hold about 3%. Ten or more counts support this clonotype. Antigen: not known. The sample also formed part of further work on yellow fever vaccine responses in identical twins.

The source of this sequence is a young woman in good health. Sequencing input: CD8+ T cells sorted from blood. V is TRBV2 and J is TRBJ2-3; D remains ambiguous. CDR3 loop: CASRAPDTDTQYF. For the CDR3, the DNA is TGTGCCAGCAGAGCCCCCGACACAGATACGCAGTATTTT.